This T cell receptor delta chain was profiled in a study of gamma-delta chains in newborns, infants, children. Study context: Microbial exposure reportedly drives polyclonal innate γδ T cell expansion after birth.

Remarks on this clone: This specimen includes other DNA sequences encoding the same CDR3.

TCRdb re-processed the reads via CATT. Of about 4,100 delta-chain clones listed, roughly 0.57% are singletons. The CDR3 has 18 residues. Germline lookup yields CDR1 GEAIGNYY and CDR2 EKD. V shed 0 bases and J shed 0 bases, with 11 bases lying between them. The origin of this receptor is a child who was a newborn, infant or young child, either healthy, febrile or measles-vaccinated (not recorded which). The chain employs TRDV2 and TRDJ3, with D maybe TRDD3 (5 bases). The sample was blood. CDR3 loop: CACDTGGYGSWDTRQMFF. As DNA, the CDR3 is TGTGCCTGTGACACCGGGGGGTACGGCTCCTGGGACACCCGACAGATGTTTTTC.